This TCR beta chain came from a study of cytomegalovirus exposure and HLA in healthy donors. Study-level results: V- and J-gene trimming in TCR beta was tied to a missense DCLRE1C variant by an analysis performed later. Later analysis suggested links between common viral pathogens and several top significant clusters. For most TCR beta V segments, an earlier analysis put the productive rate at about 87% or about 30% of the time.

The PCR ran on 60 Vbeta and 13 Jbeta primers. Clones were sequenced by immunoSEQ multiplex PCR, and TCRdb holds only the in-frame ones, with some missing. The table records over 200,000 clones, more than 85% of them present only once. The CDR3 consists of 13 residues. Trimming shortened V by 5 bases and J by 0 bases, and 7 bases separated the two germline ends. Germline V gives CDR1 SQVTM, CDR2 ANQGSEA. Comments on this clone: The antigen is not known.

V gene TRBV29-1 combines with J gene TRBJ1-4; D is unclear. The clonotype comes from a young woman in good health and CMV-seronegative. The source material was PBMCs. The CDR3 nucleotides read TGCAGCGTTCAGGCTGCAACTAATGAAAAACTGTTTTTT. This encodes CSVQAATNEKLFF.